This T cell receptor beta chain was obtained from a study of Graves' ophthalmopathy and Graves' hyperthyroidism. Notes on the study in general: Among thyroid clonotypes expanded above 0.001 frequency, most also appeared in blood. The model predicted ophthalmopathy progression with 60% to 71% sensitivity and around 72% specificity.

The table lists this clonotype with many counts. As yet, its antigen is unknown. V was shortened by 5 bases and J by 1 base, with 11 bases between the two germline ends. The CDR3 is made up of 14 amino acids. The germline CDR1 and CDR2 sequences are MNHEY and SVGAGI. Hyperthyroidism was considered stable when no ophthalmopathy appeared within 18 months of follow-up. Symptoms, serum thyroxine and TRAb, thyroid ultrasound, and orbital computed tomography formed the diagnostic basis. TCR beta CDR3 amplification used RNA transcripts. HTBI-primed RT-PCR formed the first round, and a multiplex PCR formed the second. One entry per CDR3 protein, called by TCRdb with MiXCR from the multiplex PCR reads. The table lists 400,000 to 450,000 distinct CDR3 sequences, roughly 21% of them singletons.

This receptor was taken from a woman under 30 with stable Graves' hyperthyroidism. The chain employs TRBV6-5 and TRBJ1-1, with D perhaps TRBD1 (5 bases). The sample was peripheral blood. CDR3 region: CASSRQIENTEAFF. In DNA form, the CDR3 reads TGTGCCAGCAGTCGACAGATCGAGAACACTGAAGCTTTCTTT.